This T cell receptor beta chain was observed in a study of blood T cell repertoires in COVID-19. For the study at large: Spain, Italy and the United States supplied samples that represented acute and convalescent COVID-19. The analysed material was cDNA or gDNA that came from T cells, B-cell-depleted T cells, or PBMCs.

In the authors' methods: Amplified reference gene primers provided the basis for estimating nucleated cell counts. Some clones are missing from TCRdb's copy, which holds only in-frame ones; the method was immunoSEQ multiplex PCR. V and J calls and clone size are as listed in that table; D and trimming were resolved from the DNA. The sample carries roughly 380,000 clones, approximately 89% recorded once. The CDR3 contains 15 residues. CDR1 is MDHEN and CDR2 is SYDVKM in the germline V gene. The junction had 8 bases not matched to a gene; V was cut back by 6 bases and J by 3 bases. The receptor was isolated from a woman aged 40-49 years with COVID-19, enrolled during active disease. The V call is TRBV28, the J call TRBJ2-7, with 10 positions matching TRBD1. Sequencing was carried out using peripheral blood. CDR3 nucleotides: TGTGCCAGCAGCCCAGGACAGGGGGTTGACTACGAGCAGTACTTC. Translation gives CASSPGQGVDYEQYF.